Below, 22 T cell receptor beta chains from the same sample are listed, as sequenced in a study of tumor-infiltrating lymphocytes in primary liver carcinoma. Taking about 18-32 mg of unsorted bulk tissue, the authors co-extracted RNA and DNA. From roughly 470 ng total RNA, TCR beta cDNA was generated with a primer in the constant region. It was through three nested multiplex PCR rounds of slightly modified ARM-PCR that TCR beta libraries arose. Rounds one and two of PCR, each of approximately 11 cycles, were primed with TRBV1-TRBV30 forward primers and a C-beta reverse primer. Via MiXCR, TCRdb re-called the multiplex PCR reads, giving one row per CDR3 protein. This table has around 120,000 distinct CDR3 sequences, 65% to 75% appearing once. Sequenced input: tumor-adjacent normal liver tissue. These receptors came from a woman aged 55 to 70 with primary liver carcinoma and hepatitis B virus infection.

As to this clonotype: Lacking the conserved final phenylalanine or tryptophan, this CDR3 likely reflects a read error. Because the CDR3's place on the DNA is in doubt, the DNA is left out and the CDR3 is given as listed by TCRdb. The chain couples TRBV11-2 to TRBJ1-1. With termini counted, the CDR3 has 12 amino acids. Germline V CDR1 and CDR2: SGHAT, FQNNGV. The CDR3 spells CASSLDLIGDFS.

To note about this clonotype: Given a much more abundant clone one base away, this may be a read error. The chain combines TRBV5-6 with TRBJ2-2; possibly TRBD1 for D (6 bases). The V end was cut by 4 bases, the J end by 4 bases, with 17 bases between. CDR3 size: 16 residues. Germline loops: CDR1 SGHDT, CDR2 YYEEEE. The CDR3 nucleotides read TGTGCCAGCAGCCGTGGGGGCATAACGAGCACCGGGGAGCTGTTTTTT. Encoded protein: CASSRGGITSTGELFF.

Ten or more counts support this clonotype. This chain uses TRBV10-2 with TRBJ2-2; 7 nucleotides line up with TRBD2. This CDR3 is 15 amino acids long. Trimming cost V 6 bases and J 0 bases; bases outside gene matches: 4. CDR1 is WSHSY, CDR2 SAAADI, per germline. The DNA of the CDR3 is TGCGCCAGCAGGGTAGCGGGCTCGAACACCGGGGAGCTGTTTTTT. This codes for CASRVAGSNTGELFF.

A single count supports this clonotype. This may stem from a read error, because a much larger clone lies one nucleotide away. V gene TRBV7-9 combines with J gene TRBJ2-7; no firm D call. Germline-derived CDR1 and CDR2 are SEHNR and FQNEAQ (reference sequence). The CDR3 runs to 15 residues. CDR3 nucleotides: TGTGCCAGCAGCCTCGGGTCTGGGCTAGTCTACGAGCGGTACTTC. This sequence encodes CASSLGSGLVYERYF.

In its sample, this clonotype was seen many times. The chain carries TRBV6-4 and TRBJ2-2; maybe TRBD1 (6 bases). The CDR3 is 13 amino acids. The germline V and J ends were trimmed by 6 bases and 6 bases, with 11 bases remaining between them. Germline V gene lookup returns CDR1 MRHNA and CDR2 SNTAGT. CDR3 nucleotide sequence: TGTGCCAGCAGCCAAGAGGGGGCCGGGGAGCTGTTTTTT. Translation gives CASSQEGAGELFF.

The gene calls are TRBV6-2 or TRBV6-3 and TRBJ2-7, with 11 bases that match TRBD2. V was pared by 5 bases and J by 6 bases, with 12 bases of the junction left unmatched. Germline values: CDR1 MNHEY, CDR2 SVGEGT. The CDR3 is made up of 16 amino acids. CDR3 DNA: TGTGCCAGCAGTACGGATACTAGCGGGAGCTTAGGCGAGCAGTACTTC. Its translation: CASSTDTSGSLGEQYF.

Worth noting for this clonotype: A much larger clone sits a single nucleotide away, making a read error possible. The DNA of the CDR3 is TGTGCCAGCAGCCCTTCCGTGACTAGCGGCAATGAGCAGTTCTTC. It codes for CASSPSVTSGNEQFF. The chain uses TRBV4-2 and TRBJ2-1; 9 bases map to TRBD2. V lost 4 bases to trimming and J lost 6 bases; unmatched junction nucleotides: 7. The CDR3 loop spans 15 amino acids. Germline V gene lookup returns CDR1 LGHNA and CDR2 YNFKEQ.

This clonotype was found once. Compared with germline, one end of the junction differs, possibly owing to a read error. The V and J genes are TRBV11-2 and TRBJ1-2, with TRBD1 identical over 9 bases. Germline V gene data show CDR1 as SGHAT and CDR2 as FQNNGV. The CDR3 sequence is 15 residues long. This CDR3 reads CASSLVGTGRSGNTF. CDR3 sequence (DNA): TGTGCCAGTAGCTTGGTCGGGACAGGGAGGAGTGGCAACACCTTC.

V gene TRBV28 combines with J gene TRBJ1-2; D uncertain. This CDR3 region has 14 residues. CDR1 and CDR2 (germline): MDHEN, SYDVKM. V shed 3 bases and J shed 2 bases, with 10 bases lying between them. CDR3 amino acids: CASSFERLNYGYTF. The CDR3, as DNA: TGTGCCAGCAGTTTCGAACGGCTCAACTATGGCTACACCTTC.

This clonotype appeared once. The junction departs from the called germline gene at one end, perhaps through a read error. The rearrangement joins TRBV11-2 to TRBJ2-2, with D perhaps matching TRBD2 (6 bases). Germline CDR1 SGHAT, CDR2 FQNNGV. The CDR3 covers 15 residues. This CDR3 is CARSLGGMDTWELFF. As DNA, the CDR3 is TGTGCCAGGAGCTTGGGCGGGATGGACACCTGGGAGCTGTTTTTT.

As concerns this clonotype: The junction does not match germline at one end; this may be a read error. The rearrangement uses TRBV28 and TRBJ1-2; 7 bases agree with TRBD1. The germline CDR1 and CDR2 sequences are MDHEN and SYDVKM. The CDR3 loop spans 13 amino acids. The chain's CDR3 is CAGSFRQGVRYTF. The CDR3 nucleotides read TGTGCCGGCAGTTTTCGACAGGGTGTTCGCTACACCTTC.

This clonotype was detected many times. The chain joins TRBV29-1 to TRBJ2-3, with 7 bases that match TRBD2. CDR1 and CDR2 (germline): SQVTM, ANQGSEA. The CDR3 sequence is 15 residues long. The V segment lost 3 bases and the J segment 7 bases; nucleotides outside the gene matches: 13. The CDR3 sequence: CSVDRGTMRGNTQYF. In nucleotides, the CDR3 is TGCAGCGTTGATAGAGGGACTATGCGGGGAAATACGCAGTATTTT.

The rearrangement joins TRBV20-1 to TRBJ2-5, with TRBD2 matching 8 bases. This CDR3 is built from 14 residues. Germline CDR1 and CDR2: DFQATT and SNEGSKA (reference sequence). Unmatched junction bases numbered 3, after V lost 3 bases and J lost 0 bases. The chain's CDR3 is CSARPSGHQETQYF. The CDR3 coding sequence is TGCAGTGCTAGGCCTAGCGGGCACCAAGAGACCCAGTACTTC.

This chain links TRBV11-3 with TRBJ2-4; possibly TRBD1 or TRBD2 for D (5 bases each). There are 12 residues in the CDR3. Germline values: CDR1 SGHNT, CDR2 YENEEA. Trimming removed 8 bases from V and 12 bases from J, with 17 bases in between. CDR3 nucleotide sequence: TGTGCCAGCCGAGGGGAGTCTGACACTCAGTACTTC. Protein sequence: CASRGESDTQYF.

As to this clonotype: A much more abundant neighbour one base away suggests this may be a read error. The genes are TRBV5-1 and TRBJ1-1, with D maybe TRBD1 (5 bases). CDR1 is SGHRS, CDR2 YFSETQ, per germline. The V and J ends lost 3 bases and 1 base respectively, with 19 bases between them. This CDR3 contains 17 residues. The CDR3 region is CASSSPGRRIGNTEAFF. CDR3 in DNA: TGCGCCAGCAGCTCCCCGGGACGGCGGATCGGGAACACTGAAGCTTTCTTT. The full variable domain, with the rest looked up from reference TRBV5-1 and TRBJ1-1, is KAGVTQTPRYLIKTRGQQVTLSCSPISGHRSVSWYQQTPGQGLQFLFEYFSETQRNKGNFPGRFSGRQFSNSRSEMNVSTLELGDSALYLCASSSPGRRIGNTEAFFGQGTRLTVV.

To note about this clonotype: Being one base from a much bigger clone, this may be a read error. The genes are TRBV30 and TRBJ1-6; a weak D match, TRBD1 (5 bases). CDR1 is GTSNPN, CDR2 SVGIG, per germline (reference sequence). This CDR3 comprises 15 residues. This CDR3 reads CVWSPIDSRNSPLHF. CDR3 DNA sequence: TGTGTCTGGAGTCCCATTGACAGTCGTAATTCACCCCTCCACTTT.

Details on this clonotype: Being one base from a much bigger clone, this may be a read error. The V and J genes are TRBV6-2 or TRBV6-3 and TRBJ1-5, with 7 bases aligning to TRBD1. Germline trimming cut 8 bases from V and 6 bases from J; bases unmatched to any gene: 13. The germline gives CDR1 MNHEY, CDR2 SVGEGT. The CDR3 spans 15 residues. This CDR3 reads CASGPLDRLSQPQHF. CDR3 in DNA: TGTGCCAGCGGTCCCCTGGACAGGCTTAGTCAGCCCCAGCATTTT.

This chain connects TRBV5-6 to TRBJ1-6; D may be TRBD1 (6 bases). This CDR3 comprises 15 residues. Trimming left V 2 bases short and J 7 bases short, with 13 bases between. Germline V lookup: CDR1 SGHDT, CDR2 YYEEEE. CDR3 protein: CASSFLQGSNSPLHF. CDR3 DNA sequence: TGTGCCAGCAGCTTCTTACAGGGAAGCAATTCACCCCTCCACTTT.

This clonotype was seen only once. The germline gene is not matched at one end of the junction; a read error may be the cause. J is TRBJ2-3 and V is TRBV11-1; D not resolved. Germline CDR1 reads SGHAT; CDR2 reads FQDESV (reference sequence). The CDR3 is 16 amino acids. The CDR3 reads CASCLENSRTTDTQYF. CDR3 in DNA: TGTGCCAGCTGCTTGGAAAACTCGCGGACCACAGATACGCAATATTTT.

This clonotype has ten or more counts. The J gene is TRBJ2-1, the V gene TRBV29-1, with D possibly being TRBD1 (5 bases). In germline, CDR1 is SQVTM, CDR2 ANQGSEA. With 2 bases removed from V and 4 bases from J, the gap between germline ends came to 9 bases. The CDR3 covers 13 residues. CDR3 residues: CSVESTVYNEQFF. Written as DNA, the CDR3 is TGCAGCGTTGAATCGACAGTTTACAATGAGCAGTTCTTC.

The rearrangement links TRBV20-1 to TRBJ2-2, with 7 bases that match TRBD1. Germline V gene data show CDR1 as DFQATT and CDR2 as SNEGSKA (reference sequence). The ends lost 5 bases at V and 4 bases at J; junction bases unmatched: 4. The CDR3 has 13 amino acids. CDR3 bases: TGCAGTGCTGCACAGGGGTCCACCGGGGAGCTGTTTTTT. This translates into CSAAQGSTGELFF.

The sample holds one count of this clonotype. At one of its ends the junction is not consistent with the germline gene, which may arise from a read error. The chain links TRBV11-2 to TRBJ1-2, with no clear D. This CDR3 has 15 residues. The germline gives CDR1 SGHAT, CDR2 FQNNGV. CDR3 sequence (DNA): TGTGCCAGCAGCTCTGATCGGGTAGACGCCTATGGCTACGCCTTC. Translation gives CASSSDRVDAYGYAF.